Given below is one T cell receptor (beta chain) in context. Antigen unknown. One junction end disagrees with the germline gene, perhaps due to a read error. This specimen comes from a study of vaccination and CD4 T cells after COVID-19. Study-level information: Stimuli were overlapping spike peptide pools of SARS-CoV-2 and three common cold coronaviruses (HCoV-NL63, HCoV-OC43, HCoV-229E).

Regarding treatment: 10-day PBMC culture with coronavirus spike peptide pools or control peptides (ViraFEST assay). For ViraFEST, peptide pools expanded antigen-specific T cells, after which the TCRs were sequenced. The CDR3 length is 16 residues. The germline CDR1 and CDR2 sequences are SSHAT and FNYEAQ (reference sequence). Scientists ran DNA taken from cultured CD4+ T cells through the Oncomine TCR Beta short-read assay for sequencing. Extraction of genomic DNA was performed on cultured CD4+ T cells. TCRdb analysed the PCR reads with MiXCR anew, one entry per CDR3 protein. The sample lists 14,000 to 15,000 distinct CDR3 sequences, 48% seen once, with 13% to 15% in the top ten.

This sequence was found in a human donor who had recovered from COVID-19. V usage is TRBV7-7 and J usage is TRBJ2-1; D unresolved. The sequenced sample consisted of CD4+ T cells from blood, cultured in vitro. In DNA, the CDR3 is TGTGCTAGCAGCCCGCTGGACGGCTCCTCCTACAATGAGCAGTTCTTC. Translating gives CASSPLDGSSYNEQFF.